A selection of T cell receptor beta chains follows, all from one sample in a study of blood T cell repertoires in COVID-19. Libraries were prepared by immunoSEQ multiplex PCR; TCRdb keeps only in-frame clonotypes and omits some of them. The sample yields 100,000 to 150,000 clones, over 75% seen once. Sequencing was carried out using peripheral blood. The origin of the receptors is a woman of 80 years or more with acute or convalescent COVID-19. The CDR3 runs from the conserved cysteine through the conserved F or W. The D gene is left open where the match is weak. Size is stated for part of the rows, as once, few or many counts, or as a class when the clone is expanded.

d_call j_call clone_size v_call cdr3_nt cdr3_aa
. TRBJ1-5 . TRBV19 TGTGCCAGTCGAGGTCCAGCCCGAAGTAATCAGCCCCAGCATTTT CASRGPARSNQPQHF
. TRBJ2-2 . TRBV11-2 TGTGCCAGCAGCCGAGTTGGTTCGAACACCGGGGAGCTGTTTTTT CASSRVGSNTGELFF
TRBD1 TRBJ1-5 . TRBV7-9 TGTGCCAGCAGCTTAGCTCTCGGACAGGGGAATCAGCCCCAGCATTTT CASSLALGQGNQPQHF
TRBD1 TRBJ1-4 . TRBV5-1 TGCGCCAGCAGCTTCGGGACAGGGCTTGAAAAACTGTTTTTT CASSFGTGLEKLFF
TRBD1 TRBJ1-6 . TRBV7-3 TGTGCCAGCAGCCCAGGGACAGAGAATTCACCCCTCCACTTT CASSPGTENSPLHF
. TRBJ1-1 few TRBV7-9 TGTGCCAGCAGCCAAGTAGCGGTGGGGACTGAAGCTTTCTTT CASSQVAVGTEAFF
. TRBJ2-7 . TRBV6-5 TGTGCCAGCAGGGAGGACAGTCCCTACGAGCAGTACTTC CASREDSPYEQYF
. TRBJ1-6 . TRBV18 TGTGCCAGCTCACAACCAGGTTCAGGGAATAATTCACCCCTCCACTTT CASSQPGSGNNSPLHF
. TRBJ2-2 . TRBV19 TGTGCCAGTAGTGGGCAGGGGATCGGGGAGCTGTTTTTT CASSGQGIGELFF
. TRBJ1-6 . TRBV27 TGTGCCAGCAGGTCCACCGGGACCTATAATTCACCCCTCCACTTT CASRSTGTYNSPLHF
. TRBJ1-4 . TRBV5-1 TGCGCCAGCAGCTTATACGGGACAAGCGATGAAAAACTGTTTTTT CASSLYGTSDEKLFF
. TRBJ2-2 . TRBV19 TGTGCCAGTTTGCAGGTCGGGGAGCTGTTTTTT CASLQVGELFF
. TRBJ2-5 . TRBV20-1 TGCAGTGGGGCCGTCCAGGAGACCCAGTACTTC CSGAVQETQYF
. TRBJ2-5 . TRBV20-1 TGCAGTGCTAGTCAGGTGGGGCGATTAAGGGAGACCCAGTACTTC CSASQVGRLRETQYF
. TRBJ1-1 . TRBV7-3 TGTGCCAGCAGCCCCTGGGCCGCTGATGCGAACACTGAAGCTTTCTTT CASSPWAADANTEAFF
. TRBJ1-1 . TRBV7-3 TGTGCCAGCAGCGCACGTCAGGGGAACACTGAAGCTTTCTTT CASSARQGNTEAFF
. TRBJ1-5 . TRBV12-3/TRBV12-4 TGTGCCAGCAGTGCCGGTACGGTTCAGCCCCAGCATTTT CASSAGTVQPQHF
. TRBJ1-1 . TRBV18 TGTGCCAGCTCGCTGGGCCCCCGAGCTTTCTTT CASSLGPRAFF
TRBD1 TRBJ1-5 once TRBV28 TGTGCCAGCAGTTTGGGACAGGCTCATCAGCCCCAGCATTTT CASSLGQAHQPQHF
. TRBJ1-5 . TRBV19 TGTGCCAGTAGTCCGGGGGTCGATCAGCCCCAGCATTTT CASSPGVDQPQHF
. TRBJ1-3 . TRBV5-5 TGTGCCAGCAGCCCGTCAAATATCGACAGACTCTCTGGAAACACCATATATTTT CASSPSNIDRLSGNTIYF
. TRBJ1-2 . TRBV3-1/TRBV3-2 TGTGCCAGCAGCCCCAGAGGAGTATTCGTTAACTATGGCTACACCTTC CASSPRGVFVNYGYTF
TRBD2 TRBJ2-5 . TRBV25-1 TGTGCCAGCAGTGATCTAGCGGGGTCCAAGGAGACCCAGTACTTC CASSDLAGSKETQYF
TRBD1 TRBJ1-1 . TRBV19 TGTGCCAGTAGTATCGCGCAGGGGGTTTATAACACTGAAGCTTTCTTT CASSIAQGVYNTEAFF
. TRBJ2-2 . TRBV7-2 TGTGCCAGCAGCTTAGCGGCGGGGGCGAGCGGGGAGCTGTTTTTT CASSLAAGASGELFF
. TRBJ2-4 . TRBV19 TGTGCCAGTAGTATCCCCTTTTACGTTGGCCTAGCCAAAAACATTCAGTACTTC CASSIPFYVGLAKNIQYF
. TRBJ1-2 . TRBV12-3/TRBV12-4 TGTGCCAGCAGACCCGGGTCGGGTGGCTACACCTTC CASRPGSGGYTF
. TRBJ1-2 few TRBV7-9 TGTGCCAGCAGTCCCGATCAAAGCAAGGGCTACACCTTC CASSPDQSKGYTF
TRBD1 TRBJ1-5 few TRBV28 TGTGCCAGCAGTTACAACAGGGGACCCTATCAGCCCCAGCATTTT CASSYNRGPYQPQHF
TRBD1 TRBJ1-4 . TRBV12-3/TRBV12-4 TGTGCCAGCAGTCAGGGGGCGCATGAAAAACTGTTTTTT CASSQGAHEKLFF
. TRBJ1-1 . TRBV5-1 TGCGCCAGCAGCTTGGACAGTCACAACACTGAAGCTTTCTTT CASSLDSHNTEAFF
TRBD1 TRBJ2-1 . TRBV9 TGTGCCAGCAGCGGGGACAGGGCCCTCAATGAGCAGTTCTTC CASSGDRALNEQFF
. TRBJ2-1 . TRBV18 TGTGCCAGCTCACCATTACGGGATGAGCAGTTCTTC CASSPLRDEQFF
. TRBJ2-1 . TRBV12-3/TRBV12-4 TGTGCCAGCAGTTTCGGGGAAGGCAATGAGCAGTTCTTC CASSFGEGNEQFF
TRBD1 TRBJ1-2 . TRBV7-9 TGTGCCAGCAGTCCCGGGACAGGGGGACAGAACTATGGCTACACCTTC CASSPGTGGQNYGYTF
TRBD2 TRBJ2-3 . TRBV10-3 TGTGCCATCAGTGAGGCGGGGGTGCGGGACACAGATACGCAGTATTTT CAISEAGVRDTDTQYF
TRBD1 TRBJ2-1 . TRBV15 TGTGCCACCAGCAGGATGGGACAGGGGTTCAAGGACTCCTACAATGAGCAGTTCTTC CATSRMGQGFKDSYNEQFF
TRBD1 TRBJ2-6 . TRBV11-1 TGTGCCAGCAGCCCGGGACAGGGTCTGAGGGCCAACGTCCTGACTTTC CASSPGQGLRANVLTF
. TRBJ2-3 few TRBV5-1 TGCGCCAGCAGCCCGACGGGGGTGACAGATACGCAGTATTTT CASSPTGVTDTQYF
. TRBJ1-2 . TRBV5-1 TGCGCCAGCAGCTTGGAGAGCTATGGCTACACCTTC CASSLESYGYTF
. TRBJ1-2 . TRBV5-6 TGTGCCAGCAGCCCCGGACAGCCCTATGGCTACACCTTC CASSPGQPYGYTF
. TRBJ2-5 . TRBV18 TGTGCCAGCTCACCACCGTCGGGGGAAGAGACCCAGTACTTC CASSPPSGEETQYF
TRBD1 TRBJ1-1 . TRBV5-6 TGTGCCAGCAGGTGGGACAGACGGAACACTGAAGCTTTCTTT CASRWDRRNTEAFF
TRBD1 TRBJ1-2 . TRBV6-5 TGTGCCAGCAATCCCCAGGACAGGGTGATCGGCTACACCTTC CASNPQDRVIGYTF
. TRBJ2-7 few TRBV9 TGTGCCAGCAGCGCCCAACCCACAGTTTCTAACGAGCAGTACTTC CASSAQPTVSNEQYF